What follows are 19 T cell receptor beta chains derived from one specimen sequenced in a study of Ad26.COV2.S vaccination and SARS-CoV-2 variants. Libraries were prepared by immunoSEQ multiplex PCR; TCRdb keeps only in-frame clonotypes and omits some of them. The table lists about 250,000 clones, approximately 89% of them singletons. The treatment was: some 19 received Ad26.COV2.S at low or high dose, single or two shots; several received placebo; per-sample allocation not given. Day 63 after the first injection of vaccine or placebo was the sampling time. The sample was peripheral blood, taken in a trial of Ad26.COV2.S vaccine versus placebo. The receptors derive from a person aged 18 to 65 who received the Ad26.COV2.S COVID-19 vaccine or a placebo.

The chain joins TRBV5-1 to TRBJ1-1; D is possibly TRBD1 (6 bases). Germline V gives CDR1 SGHRS, CDR2 YFSETQ. There are 15 residues in the CDR3. V gave up 0 bases and J gave up 3 bases, with 12 bases separating them. The CDR3 here is CASSLDGQGHTEAFF. The CDR3 DNA reads as TGCGCCAGCAGCTTGGATGGGCAGGGGCACACTGAAGCTTTCTTT.

V and J are TRBV11-2 and TRBJ2-3; 8 bases map to TRBD1. CDR1 is SGHAT, CDR2 FQNNGV, per germline. The V segment lost 4 bases and the J segment 3 bases; nucleotides outside the gene matches: 3. CDR3 length: 14 amino acids. This CDR3 reads CASSYNRGTDTQYF. The CDR3, as DNA: TGTGCCAGCAGCTATAACAGGGGGACAGATACGCAGTATTTT.

The V and J genes are TRBV30 and TRBJ1-2; tentatively, D is TRBD1 (5 bases). From germline, CDR1 is GTSNPN and CDR2 SVGIG (reference sequence). V was trimmed by 0 bases and J by 8 bases, leaving 19 bases between them. The CDR3 has 15 amino acids. The CDR3 DNA is TGTGCCTGGAGTGTCCAAGACAGTGCTTCTATGGGCTACACCTTC. Protein: CAWSVQDSASMGYTF.

This chain uses TRBV7-2 with TRBJ1-5; D is uncertain. The CDR3 length is 16 residues. Trimming took off 1 base at V and 4 bases at J, with 14 bases between the two ends. Per germline, CDR1 SGHTA and CDR2 FQGNSA. The CDR3 loop reads CASSLVAQPINQPQHF. CDR3 in DNA: TGTGCCAGCAGCTTAGTTGCACAGCCCATTAATCAGCCCCAGCATTTT.

The rearrangement links TRBV6-5 to TRBJ2-3, with a tentative D call TRBD2 (5 bases). Germline loops: CDR1 MNHEY, CDR2 SVGAGI. CDR3 length equals 16 residues. The ends were cut back, 0 bases at V and 2 bases at J, with 12 bases in the middle. The CDR3 sequence is CASSYSPRDYTDTQYF. CDR3 nucleotide sequence: TGTGCCAGCAGTTACTCGCCGAGGGATTACACAGATACGCAGTATTTT.

This clone was found once. The gene calls are TRBV18 and TRBJ1-2, with TRBD1 identical over 12 bases. V was clipped by 3 bases and J by 6 bases; unmatched bases: 2. The germline gives CDR1 KGHSH, CDR2 LQKENI. CDR3 length: 14 amino acids. CDR3 sequence reads: CASSPGQGAHGYTF. DNA of the CDR3: TGTGCCAGCTCACCGGGACAGGGGGCTCATGGCTACACCTTC.

This clone was detected a few times. This rearrangement joins TRBV18 to TRBJ1-2; 8 nucleotides agree with TRBD1. Looked up from germline, CDR1 is KGHSH and CDR2 is LQKENI. J gave up 3 bases and V 6 bases, and 3 bases lay outside the gene matches. This CDR3 has 13 amino acids. CDR3 DNA: TGTGCCAGCTCTCAGGACAGGGACTATGGCTACACCTTC. As protein: CASSQDRDYGYTF.

This clone was seen just once. This chain links TRBV2 with TRBJ2-6; D might be TRBD1 (6 bases). Germline values: CDR1 SNHLY, CDR2 FYNNEI. Between the trimmed V and J ends, which lost 6 bases and 4 bases, there was a span of 16 bases. The length of the CDR3 is 16 residues. The CDR3 nucleotides read TGTGCCAGCAGCTTACAGGGTTTGGCAGGGGCCAACGTCCTGACTTTC. Translated: CASSLQGLAGANVLTF. Using reference TRBV2 and TRBJ2-6 for the parts outside the CDR3, the full variable domain is EPEVTQTPSHQVTQMGQEVILRCVPISNHLYFYWYRQILGQKVEFLVSFYNNEISEKSEIFDDQFSVERPDGSNFTLKIRSTKLEDSAMYFCASSLQGLAGANVLTFGAGSRLTVL.

This clone has more than one count but fewer than ten. The gene calls are TRBV7-9 and TRBJ2-1, with 10 bases matching TRBD1. V dropped 4 bases and J dropped 7; count of bases not matched to a gene: 7. This CDR3 contains 15 residues. Germline V gives CDR1 SEHNR, CDR2 FQNEAQ (reference sequence). CDR3 loop: CASSSTGGAQNEQFF. The CDR3 DNA is TGTGCCAGCAGCTCGACAGGGGGCGCGCAAAATGAGCAGTTCTTC. Together with reference TRBV7-9 and TRBJ2-1, the CDR3 gives the full variable domain: DTGVSQNPRHKITKRGQNVTFRCDPISEHNRLYWYRQTLGQGPEFLTYFQNEAQLEKSRLLSDRFSAERPKGSFSTLEIQRTEQGDSAMYLCASSSTGGAQNEQFFGPGTRLTVL.

In nucleotides, the CDR3 is TGTGCCAGCAGCTTCGACCCTTCCTACAATGAGCAGTTCTTC. Its translation: CASSFDPSYNEQFF. The chain has TRBV11-2 and TRBJ2-1; no clear D. With 3 bases removed from V and 1 base from J, the gap between germline ends came to 7 bases. CDR3 length: 14 residues. Germline-derived CDR1 and CDR2 are SGHAT and FQNNGV.

The V call is TRBV2, the J call TRBJ2-7; 10 positions match TRBD2. The CDR3 covers 16 residues. V gave up 6 bases and J gave up 2 bases; unmatched junction bases: 10. CDR1 and CDR2 from the germline V gene are SNHLY and FYNNEI. CDR3 sequence reads: CASRAGLAVAPYEQYF. CDR3 coding DNA: TGTGCCAGCAGGGCTGGACTAGCGGTAGCCCCCTACGAGCAGTACTTC.

This chain joins TRBV9 and TRBJ2-3, with TRBD2 matching over 9 bases. J lost 2 bases, V lost 0 bases, and 7 bases had no gene match. This CDR3 spans 17 amino acids. Germline lookup yields CDR1 SGDLS and CDR2 YYNGEE. The CDR3 is CASSVGGSGGSTDTQYF. In nucleotides, the CDR3 is TGTGCCAGCAGCGTAGGGGGTAGCGGGGGATCCACAGATACGCAGTATTTT.

The chain combines TRBV2 with TRBJ2-1; D is unclear. From germline, CDR1 is SNHLY and CDR2 FYNNEI. CDR3 size: 14 residues. V was trimmed by 7 bases and J by 0 bases, leaving 10 bases between them. The CDR3 nucleotides are TGTGCCAGCATTAAAGAGAGCTCCTACAATGAGCAGTTCTTC. The encoded protein is CASIKESSYNEQFF.

The J gene is TRBJ2-7, the V gene TRBV5-1, with 12 bases lining up with TRBD1. The ends lost 0 bases at V and 7 bases at J; junction bases unmatched: 8. CDR3 length equals 16 residues. Germline CDR1 is SGHRS and CDR2 is YFSETQ. The CDR3, as DNA: TGCGCCAGCAGCTTGGGATCCGGGACAGGGGGCCAAGAGCAGTACTTC. Protein product: CASSLGSGTGGQEQYF.

The CDR3 sequence is CASSAEPDYGYTF. As DNA, the CDR3 is TGTGCCAGCAGTGCAGAACCGGACTATGGCTACACCTTC. V is TRBV28 and J is TRBJ1-2; no firm D call. Trimming removed 5 bases at V and 3 bases at J, with 10 bases between. This CDR3 comprises 13 residues. Germline V lookup: CDR1 MDHEN, CDR2 SYDVKM.

The chain is built from TRBV19 and TRBJ1-1; 8 bases line up with TRBD1. The germline gives CDR1 LNHDA, CDR2 SQIVND (reference sequence). V shed 6 bases and J 1 base; nucleotides not matched to a gene: 1. The length of the CDR3 is 13 residues. The CDR3 region is CASRGQANTEAFF. As DNA, the CDR3 is TGTGCCAGTAGGGGACAGGCGAACACTGAAGCTTTCTTT.

The genes are TRBV2 and TRBJ1-6, with a possible D match to TRBD1 (5 bases). V was clipped by 4 bases and J by 9 bases, with 19 bases between them. The CDR3 covers 16 residues. Looked up from germline, CDR1 is SNHLY and CDR2 is FYNNEI. As DNA, the CDR3 is TGTGCCAGCAGTGTCAATCTAGAGGGGTCGGGTTCACCCCTCCACTTT. Translation: CASSVNLEGSGSPLHF.

Details on this clone: At one end, the junction sequence differs from germline, possibly due to a read error. This rearrangement joins TRBV7-8 to TRBJ1-1, with 8 nucleotides matching TRBD1. In germline, CDR1 is SGHVS, CDR2 FQNEAQ. The CDR3 loop spans 13 amino acids. For the CDR3, the DNA is TGTGCCAGCAGCCAGACAGGGGCGCGGGGATCACGGTTT. Its translation: CASSQTGARGSRF.

This chain links TRBV6-5 with TRBJ2-7, with D maybe TRBD1 (5 bases). Deletions cut 0 bases from V and 3 bases from J, with 12 bases between. Germline-derived CDR1 and CDR2 are MNHEY and SVGAGI. The CDR3 is 15 amino acids. CDR3 amino acids: CASSYSQGSLYEQYF. CDR3 sequence (DNA): TGTGCCAGCAGTTACTCGCAGGGTAGTCTCTACGAGCAGTACTTC.